The clone carrying this TCR beta chain was counted a few times. The antigen is not known. CDR3 size: 15 residues. The V gene lost 4 bases and the J gene lost 0 bases, with 12 bases spanning the gap. The V gene's germline CDR1 is SGHDN and CDR2 FVKESK. The sample comes from a study of cytomegalovirus exposure and HLA in healthy donors. Study overall: Ancestry clustering placed 70% to 90% of 350 to 500 genotyped donors in the Caucasian-associated cluster.

The PCR had 60 Vbeta and 13 Jbeta primers. The data were produced by immunoSEQ multiplex PCR, yet TCRdb's version contains in-frame clones alone and is incomplete. The sample has about 150,000 clones; 60% to 80% are singletons. Study-level results: A missense DCLRE1C variant was associated with V- and J-gene trimming of TCR beta chains in a later analysis, and an independent cohort replicated the association. Being productive about 87% or about 30% of the time was typical of most TCR beta V segments in an earlier analysis. Per a later analysis, 15,000 to 20,000 TCR beta sequences showed association with HLA alleles at 0.05 false discovery rate.

The rearrangement links TRBV14 to TRBJ1-1; no clear D gene. Sequencing input: PBMCs. The receptor's source is a male donor in good health and CMV-seronegative. The CDR3 protein is CASSPITVMNTEAFF. The CDR3 DNA is TGTGCCAGCAGCCCCATTACGGTTATGAACACTGAAGCTTTCTTT.